A selection of T cell receptor beta chains follows, all from one sample in a study of post-analysis software for immune sequencing data. TCRdb fed the PCR reads into MiXCR, producing one record per CDR3 protein. Of roughly 670,000 distinct CDR3 sequences detected, approximately 59% appear once; the ten largest clones hold approximately 11%. Sequenced: blood. The receptors were sampled from a girl aged 2 to 10 with multiple sclerosis. Both conserved end residues are part of each CDR3. A D gene is named only where the DNA matches it firmly. Not all rows give a size; the values are once, few, many and, for expanded clones, a class.

>TRBJ2-7|TRBV4-1|many|NA
CASSQDQPGSNEQYF
TGCGCCAGCAGCCAAGATCAGCCAGGTAGCAACGAGCAGTACTTC
>TRBJ1-2|TRBV7-2|NA|NA
CASSILSRGYTF
TGTGCCAGCAGCATACTGTCCCGCGGCTACACCTTC
>TRBJ1-1|TRBV7-9|NA|NA
CAAGAGAEAFF
TGTGCCGCCGGGGCAGGGGCTGAAGCTTTCTTT
>TRBJ1-3|TRBV10-2|NA|NA
CASSESRTFRRNTIYF
TGCGCCAGCAGTGAGTCGCGGACCTTTCGAAGAAACACCATATATTTT
>TRBJ2-1|TRBV7-2|NA|NA
CASSWGQPNEQFF
TGTGCCAGCAGCTGGGGACAACCCAATGAGCAGTTCTTC
>TRBJ1-2|TRBV5-6|NA|TRBD1
CASSLLDRVGYTF
TGTGCCAGCAGCTTGCTGGACAGGGTGGGTTACACCTTC
>TRBJ1-1|TRBV12-3/TRBV12-4|NA|NA
CASSLVGFDEAFF
TGTGCCAGCAGTTTGGTTGGTTTCGATGAAGCTTTCTTT
>TRBJ1-2|TRBV12-3/TRBV12-4|NA|NA
CASSRGHRHGYTF
TGTGCCAGCAGTCGCGGACACCGTCATGGCTACACCTTC
>TRBJ2-4|TRBV11-2|NA|NA
CASSLRRAKNIQYF
TGTGCCAGCAGCTTAAGGAGGGCCAAAAACATTCAGTACTTC
>TRBJ2-1|TRBV20-1|many|NA
CSARGASTYNEQFF
TGCAGTGCTAGAGGTGCATCGACTTACAATGAGCAGTTCTTC
>TRBJ2-6|TRBV10-3|once|TRBD1
CAISSGGGGANVLTF
TGTGCCATCAGCTCAGGGGGCGGCGGGGCCAACGTCCTGACTTTC
>TRBJ2-1|TRBV27|NA|NA
CASRPIPTDYNGQFF
TGTGCCAGCAGACCCATCCCCACGGATTACAATGGGCAGTTCTTC
>TRBJ2-1|TRBV4-3|NA|NA
CASSLSGVEGDNEQFF
TGCGCCAGCAGTCTCTCGGGCGTGGAGGGGGACAATGAGCAGTTCTTC
>TRBJ2-1|TRBV13|NA|NA
CASSLPSGPRYNEQFF
TGTGCCAGCAGCTTGCCCAGCGGACCACGGTACAATGAGCAGTTCTTC
>TRBJ2-1|TRBV4-1|few|TRBD2
CASSQESSGSYNEQFF
TGCGCCAGCAGCCAAGAGAGTAGCGGGTCCTACAATGAGCAGTTCTTC
>TRBJ2-6|TRBV15|many|NA
CATSRTSSGANVLTF
TGTGCCACCAGCAGAACTAGCTCTGGGGCCAACGTCCTGACTTTC
>TRBJ2-5|TRBV5-5|NA|TRBD2
CASSFGTSGSNTQYF
TGTGCCAGCAGCTTTGGGACTAGCGGGAGTAACACCCAGTACTTC
>TRBJ2-5|TRBV20-1|NA|NA
CSAPEGLGTQYF
TGCAGTGCTCCGGAGGGCCTCGGGACCCAGTACTTC
>TRBJ2-1|TRBV4-1|NA|NA
CASSQDGAPYNEQFF
TGCGCCAGCAGCCAAGATGGGGCCCCCTACAATGAGCAGTTCTTC
>TRBJ2-7|TRBV28|NA|NA
CASTEAGTRSYEQYF
TGTGCCAGCACCGAAGCCGGGACTCGCTCCTACGAGCAGTACTTC
>TRBJ2-5|TRBV10-3|NA|TRBD1
CAVTQGAQETQYF
TGTGCCGTTACACAGGGGGCCCAAGAGACCCAGTACTTC
>TRBJ2-5|TRBV18|NA|NA
CASARDRDQETQYF
TGTGCCAGCGCGCGCGACAGAGATCAAGAGACCCAGTACTTC
>TRBJ2-7|TRBV20-1|few|TRBD2
CSAGQAGGPHEQYF
TGCAGTGCTGGTCAAGCGGGAGGGCCCCACGAGCAGTACTTC
>TRBJ2-3|TRBV6-2/TRBV6-3|NA|TRBD2
CASRPGGGLYTQYF
TGTGCCAGCAGGCCTGGCGGGGGGTTATATACGCAGTATTTT
>TRBJ2-3|TRBV7-9|NA|NA
CASRREGGSTDTQYF
TGTGCCAGCAGGCGAGAGGGGGGTAGCACAGATACGCAGTATTTT
>TRBJ1-2|TRBV7-2|NA|TRBD1
CASSSPGQGPHYGYTF
TGTGCCAGCAGCTCGCCGGGACAGGGCCCTCACTATGGCTACACCTTC
>TRBJ2-1|TRBV15|few|NA
CATSRESVSYNEQFF
TGTGCCACCAGCAGAGAATCTGTCTCCTACAATGAGCAGTTCTTC
>TRBJ2-5|TRBV7-2|few|NA
CASSLVAASETQYF
TGTGCCAGCAGCTTAGTAGCAGCGTCAGAGACCCAGTACTTC
>TRBJ2-1|TRBV20-1|NA|NA
CSASPPLNSYNEQFF
TGCAGTGCCTCTCCTCCCCTCAACTCCTACAATGAGCAGTTCTTC
>TRBJ2-1|TRBV21-1|few|NA
CASSNSAEDNEQFF
TGTGCCAGCAGCAATAGTGCCGAAGACAATGAGCAGTTCTTC
>TRBJ1-1|TRBV20-1|NA|TRBD1
CSAQDTGGENRAFF
TGCAGTGCTCAAGATACAGGGGGCGAAAACCGAGCTTTCTTT
>TRBJ1-6|TRBV7-2|few|NA
CASSLGRRDSPLHF
TGTGCCAGCAGCCTCGGGCGGAGGGATTCACCCCTCCACTTT
>TRBJ2-1|TRBV20-1|few|TRBD2
CSARGLAGGPYNEQFF
TGCAGTGCTAGGGGACTAGCGGGAGGGCCGTACAATGAGCAGTTCTTC
>TRBJ2-2|TRBV7-9|few|NA
CASSLSLTGELFF
TGTGCCAGCAGCTTGTCGTTAACCGGGGAGCTGTTTTTT
>TRBJ2-7|TRBV7-3|NA|NA
CASSSLEQVQGEQYF
TGTGCCAGCAGCTCCTTGGAACAGGTTCAAGGCGAGCAGTACTTC
>TRBJ1-4|TRBV7-4|few|TRBD1
CASSSRKTGGVSNEKLFF
TGTGCCAGTAGCTCCCGTAAGACAGGGGGGGTCTCTAATGAAAAACTGTTTTTT
>TRBJ2-4|TRBV24-1|NA|TRBD2
CATRLPGGVTKNIQYF
TGTGCCACTAGACTCCCCGGGGGGGTAACCAAAAACATTCAGTACTTC
>TRBJ2-7|TRBV12-3/TRBV12-4|few|NA
CASSPTAGSYEQYF
TGTGCCAGCAGCCCGACTGCCGGCTCCTACGAGCAGTACTTC
>TRBJ1-4|TRBV29-1|NA|NA
CSCTFGEKLFF
TGCAGCTGTACGTTCGGCGAAAAACTGTTTTTT
>TRBJ1-1|TRBV18|few|TRBD1
CASSPTGTGQTEAFF
TGTGCCAGCTCGCCCACCGGGACAGGACAAACTGAAGCTTTCTTT
>TRBJ2-3|TRBV7-6|NA|TRBD2
CASSPQELAGLLRNTQYF
TGTGCCAGCAGCCCACAGGAACTAGCGGGCCTCCTCCGAAATACGCAGTATTTT
>TRBJ1-1|TRBV7-2|NA|NA
CASSPILGRGNTEAFF
TGTGCCAGCAGCCCTATTCTGGGGAGGGGGAACACTGAAGCTTTCTTT
>TRBJ2-7|TRBV9|once|NA
CASSRGGLLQYEQYF
TGTGCCAGCAGCAGGGGCGGACTCCTCCAATATGAGCAGTACTTC
>TRBJ2-1|TRBV27|NA|TRBD2
CASSFLLGTSGSDEQFF
TGTGCCAGCAGTTTTTTACTTGGGACTAGCGGGAGTGATGAGCAGTTCTTC
>TRBJ2-7|TRBV20-1|few|TRBD1
CSARRGDRDYEQYF
TGCAGTGCTAGGAGGGGGGACAGGGACTACGAGCAGTACTTC
>TRBJ2-3|TRBV10-2|NA|TRBD2
CASSTSGVEDTQYF
TGCGCCAGCAGTACTAGCGGAGTGGAGGATACGCAGTATTTT
>TRBJ2-1|TRBV7-9|NA|NA
CASSLEDYQPISYNEQFF
TGTGCCAGCAGCTTAGAGGACTATCAACCAATCTCCTACAATGAGCAGTTCTTC
>TRBJ1-1|TRBV10-3|NA|TRBD1
CAISESHRGQFTEAFF
TGTGCCATCAGTGAGTCACACAGGGGGCAATTCACTGAAGCTTTCTTT
>TRBJ1-2|TRBV12-3/TRBV12-4|NA|NA
CASSHMDNYGYTF
TGTGCCAGCAGCCACATGGACAACTATGGCTACACCTTC
>TRBJ1-1|TRBV4-3|NA|NA
CASSRLGGLNTEAFF
TGCGCCAGCAGCCGCTTGGGGGGCCTGAACACTGAAGCTTTCTTT
>TRBJ2-3|TRBV4-2|NA|TRBD1
CASSQTIKDRGFTDTQYF
TGTGCCAGCAGCCAAACAATTAAGGACAGGGGATTCACAGATACGCAGTATTTT
>TRBJ2-5|TRBV6-5|few|TRBD2
CATSPGSGGRETQYF
TGTGCCACCTCCCCGGGCAGCGGGGGGAGGGAGACCCAGTACTTC
>TRBJ1-1|TRBV5-1|NA|TRBD1
CASSPDRGLWNTEAFF
TGCGCCAGCAGCCCGGACAGGGGGCTTTGGAACACTGAAGCTTTCTTT
>TRBJ2-1|TRBV6-2/TRBV6-3|NA|TRBD1
CASRKRQGPIDEQFF
TGTGCCAGCAGAAAGAGACAGGGCCCGATTGATGAGCAGTTCTTC
>TRBJ2-2|TRBV5-5|NA|NA
CASSSITGELFF
TGTGCCAGCAGCTCAATAACCGGGGAGCTGTTTTTT